The rows below give T cell receptor beta chains drawn from one sample of a study of response to subunit inactivated influenza vaccine. TCRdb redid the calling of the RT-PCR reads with MiXCR, one entry per CDR3 protein. The table has hundreds of thousands of distinct CDR3 sequences, around 20% seen once. The source material was PBMCs from blood, sampled 4 to 6 days after vaccination. The receptors here all came from a man aged 45 to 65 who received an inactivated influenza vaccine. Each CDR3 is given with its conserved first and last residue. A D gene is named only where the DNA matches it firmly.

d_gene: TRBD1; v_gene: TRBV11-2; CDR3aa: CASSSGQGKYF
d_gene: TRBD2; v_gene: TRBV7-9; CDR3aa: CASSRRTSGEGYNEQFF
d_gene: .; v_gene: TRBV7-2; CDR3aa: CASSPQGGPVETQYF
d_gene: .; v_gene: TRBV9; CDR3aa: CASSGTTGSSYNEQFF
d_gene: TRBD1; v_gene: TRBV20-1; CDR3aa: CSGSRGQGNQPQHF
d_gene: .; v_gene: TRBV7-2; CDR3aa: CASILGRGAGGYTF
d_gene: .; v_gene: TRBV29-1; CDR3aa: CSGGEAGGEQFF
d_gene: TRBD2; v_gene: TRBV4-2; CDR3aa: CASSPGTSGILVSYNEQFF
d_gene: .; v_gene: TRBV20-1; CDR3aa: CSATSGPSGNTIYF
d_gene: .; v_gene: TRBV4-3; CDR3aa: CASSQGLNAIF
d_gene: TRBD1; v_gene: TRBV5-6; CDR3aa: CASRRQGPSSTDTQYF
d_gene: .; v_gene: TRBV11-2; CDR3aa: CASSLALPSYEQYF
d_gene: .; v_gene: TRBV4-2; CDR3aa: CASSQDLRGNQPQHF
d_gene: .; v_gene: TRBV9; CDR3aa: CASSGAGSRYTGELFF
d_gene: .; v_gene: TRBV12-3/TRBV12-4; CDR3aa: CASSPMTRRDTEAFF
d_gene: TRBD1; v_gene: TRBV3-1; CDR3aa: CASSRTGGFGEAFF
d_gene: .; v_gene: TRBV5-1; CDR3aa: CASRRGEETQYF
d_gene: TRBD2; v_gene: TRBV10-3; CDR3aa: CAISGGLASDEQFF
d_gene: .; v_gene: TRBV4-2; CDR3aa: CASSQASVGGEQFF
d_gene: TRBD2; v_gene: TRBV5-5; CDR3aa: CASTQLAGVADTQYF
d_gene: .; v_gene: TRBV7-9; CDR3aa: CASSFSLGSDIQYF
d_gene: TRBD2; v_gene: TRBV20-1; CDR3aa: CSARGTSGFYNEQFF
d_gene: TRBD1; v_gene: TRBV10-3; CDR3aa: CAISYRQGLTYNEQFF
d_gene: .; v_gene: TRBV6-2/TRBV6-3; CDR3aa: CASSYFDSNYEQYF
d_gene: .; v_gene: TRBV7-2; CDR3aa: CASSTGLARDGYTF
d_gene: TRBD2; v_gene: TRBV11-2; CDR3aa: CASVAGNNEQFF
d_gene: .; v_gene: TRBV4-1; CDR3aa: CASSQALWGTYGYTF
d_gene: .; v_gene: TRBV20-1; CDR3aa: CNLFIPAGNTIYF
d_gene: .; v_gene: TRBV24-1; CDR3aa: CATSGKVGQSTLNEQFF
d_gene: TRBD2; v_gene: TRBV7-9; CDR3aa: CASSGTSGGANEQFF
d_gene: .; v_gene: TRBV5-5; CDR3aa: CASSLWGSDYGYTF
d_gene: .; v_gene: TRBV7-9; CDR3aa: CASSPTRGGANVLTF
d_gene: .; v_gene: TRBV4-1; CDR3aa: CASSPVGARAFF
d_gene: .; v_gene: TRBV6-1; CDR3aa: CASSLVQLEKLFF
d_gene: TRBD1; v_gene: TRBV7-2; CDR3aa: CASSLSGTGGYEQYF
d_gene: TRBD1; v_gene: TRBV6-6; CDR3aa: CAARTGRNEKLFF
d_gene: TRBD1; v_gene: TRBV20-1; CDR3aa: CSASGTGGVRREKLFF
d_gene: .; v_gene: TRBV10-3; CDR3aa: CAISQAQLNTEAFF
d_gene: .; v_gene: TRBV12-5; CDR3aa: CASGRMGAGSSYTF
d_gene: .; v_gene: TRBV7-2; CDR3aa: CASSLANGNTEAFF
d_gene: .; v_gene: TRBV29-1; CDR3aa: CSVRDAWRYGYTF
d_gene: .; v_gene: TRBV12-3/TRBV12-4; CDR3aa: CASSFSTRSSGNEQFF
d_gene: TRBD1; v_gene: TRBV30; CDR3aa: CASDRAFTDTQYF
d_gene: TRBD2; v_gene: TRBV20-1; CDR3aa: CSARTSAMQYF
d_gene: .; v_gene: TRBV2; CDR3aa: CASTAATNEKLFF
d_gene: .; v_gene: TRBV28; CDR3aa: CATKETGGYEQYF
d_gene: .; v_gene: TRBV10-3; CDR3aa: CAIGALENTGELFF